This T cell receptor beta chain is from a study of OX40 agonist ivuxolimab in advanced cancers. Study outcomes and limitations: There was clonal expansion of CD4+ and CD8+ blood T cells by week 6 at 0.1 to 3.0 mg/kg.

This CDR3 region has 13 residues. V was clipped by 7 bases and J by 4 bases, with 12 bases between them. Germline lookup yields CDR1 SGHAT and CDR2 FQNNGV. Remarks on this clone: The antigen is undetermined.

TCRdb's table, derived via immunoSEQ multiplex PCR, lists solely in-frame clones and lacks some. The data show roughly 46,000 clones, about four fifths seen once. V usage is TRBV11-2 and J usage is TRBJ2-3; D is uncertain. The receptor comes from an adult with an advanced solid tumor such as melanoma, head and neck, liver or kidney cancer. Sequencing used CD4+ or CD8+ T cells sorted from blood, obtained in a trial of the OX40 agonist ivuxolimab. This chain's CDR3 is CASNIAGPDTQYF. The CDR3 region has the DNA TGTGCCAGCAACATAGCAGGCCCAGATACGCAGTATTTT.